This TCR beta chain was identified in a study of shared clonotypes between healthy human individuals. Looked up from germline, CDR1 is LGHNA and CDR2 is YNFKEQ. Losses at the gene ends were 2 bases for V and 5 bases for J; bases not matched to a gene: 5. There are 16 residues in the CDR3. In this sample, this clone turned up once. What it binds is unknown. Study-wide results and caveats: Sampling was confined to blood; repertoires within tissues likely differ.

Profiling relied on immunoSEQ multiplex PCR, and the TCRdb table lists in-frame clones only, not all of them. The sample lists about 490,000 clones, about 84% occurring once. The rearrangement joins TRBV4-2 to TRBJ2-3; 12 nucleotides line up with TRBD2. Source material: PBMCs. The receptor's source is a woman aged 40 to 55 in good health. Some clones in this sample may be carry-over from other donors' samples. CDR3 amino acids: CASSQPSGRARDTQYF. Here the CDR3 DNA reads TGTGCCAGCAGCCAACCTAGCGGGAGGGCGAGAGATACGCAGTATTTT.